The rows below give T cell receptor beta chains drawn from one sample of a study of T-cell memory formation after mild COVID-19. TCRdb re-called the 5' RACE reads with MiXCR, one entry per CDR3 protein. The profile shows more than 350,000 distinct CDR3 sequences, roughly 15% of them singletons. The sample taken for sequencing was PBMCs or a T cell subset sorted from them (not recorded which). These receptor sequences come from a man between 18 and 35 years old who had mild COVID-19 (a few samples of this study predate the infection). Cell type and time point are not known. Both conserved end residues are part of each CDR3. Fields, in order: V gene, J gene, clone size, D gene, CDR3 protein. The D gene is left open where the match is weak. Clone sizes are given selectively: once, few, many, or a class where the clone is expanded.

V: TRBV7-9; J: TRBJ2-1; size: many; D: TRBD1; CDR3: CASGSGGSYNEQFF
V: TRBV12-3/TRBV12-4; J: TRBJ2-1; size: NA; D: TRBD1; CDR3: CASRQGQGIDEQFF
V: TRBV29-1; J: TRBJ1-1; size: NA; D: NA; CDR3: CSARLSARNTEAFF
V: TRBV7-2; J: TRBJ2-5; size: many; D: NA; CDR3: CASEGGWETQYF
V: TRBV11-2; J: TRBJ2-1; size: few; D: NA; CDR3: CASSFFRGIEQFF
V: TRBV5-4; J: TRBJ2-1; size: NA; D: TRBD1; CDR3: CASSIQGATGDEQFF
V: TRBV18; J: TRBJ2-5; size: NA; D: TRBD1; CDR3: CASSPKDRGRGETQYF
V: TRBV20-1; J: TRBJ1-3; size: few; D: NA; CDR3: CSASQGAGGNTIYF
V: TRBV28; J: TRBJ1-2; size: NA; D: NA; CDR3: CASSSSGLGYGYTF
V: TRBV4-3; J: TRBJ2-7; size: few; D: NA; CDR3: CASSQGHYEQYF
V: TRBV29-1; J: TRBJ2-7; size: NA; D: TRBD2; CDR3: CSVEDSASGVSYEQYF
V: TRBV4-3; J: TRBJ1-2; size: few; D: NA; CDR3: CASSQEIPGNYGYTF
V: TRBV2; J: TRBJ2-6; size: few; D: NA; CDR3: CASSDGQAKANVLTF
V: TRBV10-3; J: TRBJ1-3; size: NA; D: NA; CDR3: CAIRNQGSSGNTIYF
V: TRBV27; J: TRBJ1-5; size: few; D: NA; CDR3: CASSLSVTYSNQPQHF